This section outlines one TCR beta chain sequence together with its context. What it binds is unknown. Profiling relied on immunoSEQ multiplex PCR, and the TCRdb table lists in-frame clones only, not all of them. The data contain approximately 2.4 million clones, around 95% of them singletons. These data originate in a study of shared clonotypes between healthy human individuals. V lost 6 bases and J lost 3, with 14 bases in between. Germline V CDR1 and CDR2: SGHAT, FQNNGV. This CDR3 has 14 residues. The study's findings and limits: Among donors, clonotype sharing was expected to be affected by sequencing depth.

The sequenced material came from naive CD4+ T cells sorted from blood. Subset given: CD45RA+ positively selected. The sequence was collected from a man aged 18 to 30 in good health. The genes are TRBV11-2 and TRBJ1-2; possibly TRBD1 for D (6 bases). The chain's CDR3 is CASRLTGTHYGYTF. The CDR3 bases are TGTGCCAGCAGGCTGACAGGAACCCACTATGGCTACACCTTC.